The 13 T cell receptor beta chains listed next were all sequenced from one sample in a study of shared clonotypes between healthy human individuals. Using immunoSEQ multiplex PCR, the repertoire was profiled, and TCRdb retains in-frame clones only, with some absent. The sample includes roughly 650,000 clones, 95% to 98% seen only once; the top ten take 0.057%. Material for sequencing was naive CD4+ T cells sorted from blood. Described subset: CD45RA+ positively selected. The receptors here all came from a woman in her twenties or thirties in good health.

The chain has TRBV7-9 and TRBJ1-1; TRBD1 matches 7 bases. The CDR3 extends over 14 amino acids. Germline V gives CDR1 SEHNR, CDR2 FQNEAQ (reference sequence). V lost 5 bases and J lost 3; bases outside the gene matches: 6. CDR3 loop: CASSITGVHTEAFF. The CDR3 DNA reads TGTGCCAGCAGCATTACAGGGGTGCACACTGAAGCTTTCTTT.

The chain combines TRBV28 with TRBJ2-1, with D tentatively TRBD1 (5 bases). Germline CDR1 reads MDHEN; CDR2 reads SYDVKM. CDR3 length: 13 residues. Trimming cost V 7 bases and J 12 bases, with 19 bases left between them. The DNA of the CDR3 is TGTGCCAGCAACAATGTCAACGGAAGGGGGCAGTTCTTC. Its protein is CASNNVNGRGQFF. The full variable domain, completed using reference TRBV28 and TRBJ2-1, is DVKVTQSSRYLVKRTGEKVFLECVQDMDHENMFWYRQDPGLGLRLIYFSYDVKMKEKGDIPEGYSVSREKKERFSLILESASTNQTSMYLCASNNVNGRGQFFGPGTRLTVL.

The rearrangement links TRBV7-9 to TRBJ1-5, with 8 bases aligning to TRBD1. CDR3 length: 15 amino acids. The V and J ends lost 5 bases and 3 bases, in that order; junction bases with no gene match: 6. Germline V CDR1 and CDR2: SEHNR, FQNEAQ (reference sequence). The chain's CDR3 is CASSRTGSDNQPQHF. In DNA form, the CDR3 reads TGTGCCAGCAGCCGGACAGGGTCGGACAATCAGCCCCAGCATTTT.

The table lists this clone with a count of one. DNA for the CDR3: TGTGCCAGCAGTTTATTAGTCTGGACAGGGAATGGCTACACCTTC. This gives the protein CASSLLVWTGNGYTF. The rearrangement joins TRBV28 to TRBJ1-2; 8 bases align to TRBD1. Germline V gives CDR1 MDHEN, CDR2 SYDVKM. CDR3 length: 15 amino acids. V lost 1 base and J lost 6; bases outside the gene matches: 7.

This chain connects TRBV2 to TRBJ2-1; no definite D call. The CDR3 is made up of 13 amino acids. The germline V gene encodes CDR1 SNHLY and CDR2 FYNNEI. Between the trimmed V and J ends, which lost 7 bases and 5 bases, there was a span of 12 bases. The DNA for the CDR3 is TGTGCCAGCAAGGATCTAGTGGACAATGAGCAGTTCTTC. It encodes CASKDLVDNEQFF.

This clone was seen only once. The chain links TRBV18 to TRBJ2-4; D gene ambiguous. This CDR3 spans 14 amino acids. V was trimmed by 8 bases and J by 1 base, leaving 12 bases between them. Germline CDR1 and CDR2: KGHSH and LQKENI. CDR3 nucleotides: TGTGCCAGCGTGGACGTGGAGGCCAAAAACATTCAGTACTTC. Translation gives CASVDVEAKNIQYF.

The chain combines TRBV5-6 with TRBJ2-2, with 7 bases fitting TRBD2. The junction had 11 bases not matched to a gene; V was cut back by 6 bases and J by 3 bases. This CDR3 has 16 residues. CDR1 SGHDT and CDR2 YYEEEE come from the germline V gene. CDR3 nucleotides: TGTGCCAGCATCGCAAAGGGGAGGGCGGACACCGGGGAGCTGTTTTTT. Translating gives CASIAKGRADTGELFF. Full variable domain (remainder filled in from reference TRBV5-6 and TRBJ2-2): DAGVTQSPTHLIKTRGQQVTLRCSPKSGHDTVSWYQQALGQGPQFIFQYYEEEERQRGNFPDRFSGHQFPNYSSELNVNALLLGDSALYLCASIAKGRADTGELFFGEGSRLTVL.

The V gene is TRBV10-1, the J gene TRBJ1-1, with 11 bases fitting TRBD1. The V gene end was trimmed by 6 bases and the J gene end by 4 bases; junction bases not matched to a gene: 4. The CDR3 extends over 14 amino acids. Germline CDR1 WNHNN, CDR2 SYGVQD (reference sequence). CDR3 nucleotide sequence: TGCGCCAGCAGCACCGGGACAGGGGGCACTGAAGCTTTCTTT. This gives the protein CASSTGTGGTEAFF.

V usage is TRBV30 and J usage is TRBJ2-2; no clear D. The germline gives CDR1 GTSNPN, CDR2 SVGIG (reference sequence). This CDR3 has 14 residues. The V and J ends lost 0 bases and 5 bases respectively, with 10 bases between them. The CDR3 spells CAWSVLLGTGELFF. CDR3 bases: TGTGCCTGGAGTGTACTGCTAGGAACCGGGGAGCTGTTTTTT.

This chain joins TRBV29-1 and TRBJ1-5, with D tentatively TRBD1 (5 bases). V lost 3 bases, J lost 7 bases, and 22 bases lay in between. Germline CDR1 SQVTM, CDR2 ANQGSEA. The CDR3 consists of 16 residues. CDR3 loop: CSVERRGRRCQQPQHF. The CDR3 DNA reads TGCAGCGTTGAGAGGCGGGGCAGACGATGTCAACAGCCCCAGCATTTT.

This rearrangement joins TRBV28 to TRBJ2-3, with 8 bases identical to TRBD2. CDR1 is MDHEN, CDR2 SYDVKM, per germline. CDR3 size: 15 residues. With V trimmed by 5 bases and J by 1 base, 5 bases remained unmatched. As DNA, the CDR3 is TGTGCCAGCAGTACTACTAGCGGCCGCACAGATACGCAGTATTTT. It specifies CASSTTSGRTDTQYF.

This chain's CDR3 is CASSAMNPQVNSPLHF. The CDR3 coding sequence is TGTGCCAGCAGCGCTATGAATCCACAAGTTAATTCACCCCTCCACTTT. This sequence joins TRBV7-2 and TRBJ1-6; D remains ambiguous. Germline V gene lookup returns CDR1 SGHTA and CDR2 FQGNSA. This CDR3 comprises 16 residues. V lost 5 bases and J lost 6, with 17 bases in between.

This chain joins TRBV4-1 and TRBJ1-2; no clear D gene. With 3 bases removed from V and 8 bases from J, the gap between germline ends came to 16 bases. The CDR3 contains 14 residues. Germline CDR1 is MGHRA and CDR2 is YSYEKL. The CDR3 loop is CASSHGAGSQGYTF. DNA of the CDR3: TGCGCCAGCAGCCATGGCGCGGGCAGCCAAGGCTACACCTTC.